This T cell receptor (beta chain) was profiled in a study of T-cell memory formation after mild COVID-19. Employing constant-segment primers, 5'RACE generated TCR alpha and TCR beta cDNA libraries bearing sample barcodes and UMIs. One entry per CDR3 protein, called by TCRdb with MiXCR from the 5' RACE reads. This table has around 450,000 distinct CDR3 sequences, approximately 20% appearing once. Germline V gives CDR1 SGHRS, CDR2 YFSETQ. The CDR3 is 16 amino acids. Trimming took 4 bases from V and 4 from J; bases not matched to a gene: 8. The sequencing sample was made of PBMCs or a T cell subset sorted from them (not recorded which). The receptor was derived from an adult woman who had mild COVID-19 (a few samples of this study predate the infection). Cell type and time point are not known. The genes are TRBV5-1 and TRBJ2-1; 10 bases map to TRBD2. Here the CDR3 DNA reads TGCGCCAGCAGCCCCCTAGCGGGGGAGAGATACAATGAGCAGTTCTTC. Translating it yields CASSPLAGERYNEQFF.